This passage covers 2 T cell receptor beta chains from one sample sequenced in a study of blood T cell repertoires in COVID-19. Using immunoSEQ multiplex PCR, the repertoire was profiled, and TCRdb retains in-frame clones only, with some absent. The table has tens of thousands of clones, around 76% seen once. Sample: peripheral blood. The source is a human donor in a cohort sampled during active COVID-19.

The V call is TRBV4-1, the J call TRBJ2-5; TRBD1 agrees at 7 bases. The length of the CDR3 is 15 residues. V shed 5 bases and J 7 bases; nucleotides not matched to a gene: 13. Germline V gives CDR1 MGHRA, CDR2 YSYEKL. CDR3 in amino acids: CASSSDRERRGTQYF. The CDR3 DNA sequence: TGCGCCAGCAGCTCAGACAGGGAACGACGTGGGACCCAGTACTTC.

V usage is TRBV3-1 (or the pseudogene TRBV3-2) and J usage is TRBJ2-5; D unresolved. Germline V lookup: CDR1 LGHDT, CDR2 YNNKEL (reference sequence). CDR3 length equals 15 residues. The germline V and J ends were trimmed by 0 bases and 1 base, with 9 bases remaining between them. Here the CDR3 DNA reads TGTGCCAGCAGCCAAGATGGGCTAACCCAAGAGACCCAGTACTTC. As protein: CASSQDGLTQETQYF.